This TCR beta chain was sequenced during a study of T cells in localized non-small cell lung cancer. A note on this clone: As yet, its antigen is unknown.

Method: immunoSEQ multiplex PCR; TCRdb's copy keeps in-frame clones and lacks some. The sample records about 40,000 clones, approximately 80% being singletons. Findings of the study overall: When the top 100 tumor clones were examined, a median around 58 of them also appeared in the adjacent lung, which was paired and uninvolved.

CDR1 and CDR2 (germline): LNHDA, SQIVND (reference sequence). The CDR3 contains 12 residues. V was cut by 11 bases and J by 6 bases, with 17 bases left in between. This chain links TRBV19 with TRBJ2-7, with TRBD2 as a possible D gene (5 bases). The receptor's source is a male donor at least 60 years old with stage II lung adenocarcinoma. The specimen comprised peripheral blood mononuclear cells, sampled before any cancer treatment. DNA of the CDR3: TGTGCCGCCAGCAGCGGCAGCGGCGAGCAGTACTTC. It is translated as CAASSGSGEQYF.